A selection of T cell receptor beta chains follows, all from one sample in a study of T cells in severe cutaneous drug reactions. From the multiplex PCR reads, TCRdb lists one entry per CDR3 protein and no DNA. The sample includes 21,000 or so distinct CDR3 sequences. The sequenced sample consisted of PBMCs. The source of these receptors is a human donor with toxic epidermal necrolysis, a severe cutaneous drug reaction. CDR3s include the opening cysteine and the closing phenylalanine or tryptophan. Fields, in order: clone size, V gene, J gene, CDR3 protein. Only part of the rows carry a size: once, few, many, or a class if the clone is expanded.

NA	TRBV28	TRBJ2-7	CASITRGLYEQYF
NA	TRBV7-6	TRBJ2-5	CASSTGTGQETQYF
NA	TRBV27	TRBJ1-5	CASSWGSGQPQHF
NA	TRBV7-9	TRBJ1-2	CASSRGLGDGYTF
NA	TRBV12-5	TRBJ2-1	CASGFWDRVNEQFF
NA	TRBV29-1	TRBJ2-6	CSVTPGQGPGANVLTF
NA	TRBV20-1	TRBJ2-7	CSARGGYSYEQYF
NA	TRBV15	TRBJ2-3	CATSRDQAGVPDTQYF
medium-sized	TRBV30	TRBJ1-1	CAWSVRGGSEAFF
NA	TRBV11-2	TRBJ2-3	CASSSRGASSTDTQYF
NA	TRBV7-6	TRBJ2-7	CASSVAVGSYEQYF
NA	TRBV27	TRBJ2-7	CASSSWTSGSGYEQYF
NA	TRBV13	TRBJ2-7	CASSSGRGSYEQYF
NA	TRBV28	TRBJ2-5	CASRATPGAGEETQYF
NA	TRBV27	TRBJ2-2	CASSLSIGTGMVYGELFF
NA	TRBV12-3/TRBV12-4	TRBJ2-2	CASSLAPGTGELFF
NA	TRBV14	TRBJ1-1	CASSQQQGWYTEAFF
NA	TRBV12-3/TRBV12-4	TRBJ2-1	CASTGRDSYNEQFF
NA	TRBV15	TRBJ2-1	CATSAIQRDATDEQFF
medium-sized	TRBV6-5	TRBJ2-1	CAVWAGAYNEQFF
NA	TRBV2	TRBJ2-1	CASSPGLVNNEQFF
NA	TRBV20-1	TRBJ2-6	CSAMEGANVLTF
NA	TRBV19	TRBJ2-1	CASSISGSPYNEQFF
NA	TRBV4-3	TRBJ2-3	CASSRQAGVDTDTQYF
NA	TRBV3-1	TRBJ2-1	CASSQDPTGTSRYNEQFF
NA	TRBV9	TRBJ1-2	CASSVHRGPVRYGYTF
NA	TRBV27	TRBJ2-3	CASSFPTADTQYF
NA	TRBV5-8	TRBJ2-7	CASSLKGGPYEQYF
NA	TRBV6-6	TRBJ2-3	CASISSGRLDTQYF
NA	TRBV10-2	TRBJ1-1	CASIQGNTEAFF
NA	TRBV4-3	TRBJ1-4	CASSQVDRDEKLFF
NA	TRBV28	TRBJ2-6	CASSLIPDSGANVLTF
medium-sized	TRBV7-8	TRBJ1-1	CASSLEGRVRGCTEAFF
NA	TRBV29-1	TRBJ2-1	CSGGVAGVQNEQFF
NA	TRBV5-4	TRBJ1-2	CASSWVDVTNYGYTF
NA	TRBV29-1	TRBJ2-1	CSVNRRDRVNEQFF
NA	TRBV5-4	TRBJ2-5	CASSSGQGIETQYF
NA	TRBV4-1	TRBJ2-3	CASSPRGGSTDTQYF
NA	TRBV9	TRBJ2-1	CASSVVGSGDEQFF
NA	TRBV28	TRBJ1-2	CASNGQGSEYGYTF
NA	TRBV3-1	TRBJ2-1	CASSRATSGRAGEQFF
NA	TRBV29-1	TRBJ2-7	CSVAVGSYEQYF
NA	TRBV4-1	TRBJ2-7	CASSEGESRAYEQYF
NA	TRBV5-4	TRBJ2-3	CASSLRIAGTTDTQYF
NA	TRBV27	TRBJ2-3	CASSLLGWGTDTQYF
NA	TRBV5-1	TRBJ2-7	CASSSRQGQQHEQYF
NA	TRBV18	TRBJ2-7	CASSQKGQPGGHEQYF
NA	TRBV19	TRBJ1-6	CASSIARLRGALHF
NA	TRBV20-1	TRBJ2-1	CSARTSGGSSYNEQFF
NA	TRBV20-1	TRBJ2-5	CSARDVAPANLQETQYF
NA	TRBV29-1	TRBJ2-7	CSAGLAGDYEQYF